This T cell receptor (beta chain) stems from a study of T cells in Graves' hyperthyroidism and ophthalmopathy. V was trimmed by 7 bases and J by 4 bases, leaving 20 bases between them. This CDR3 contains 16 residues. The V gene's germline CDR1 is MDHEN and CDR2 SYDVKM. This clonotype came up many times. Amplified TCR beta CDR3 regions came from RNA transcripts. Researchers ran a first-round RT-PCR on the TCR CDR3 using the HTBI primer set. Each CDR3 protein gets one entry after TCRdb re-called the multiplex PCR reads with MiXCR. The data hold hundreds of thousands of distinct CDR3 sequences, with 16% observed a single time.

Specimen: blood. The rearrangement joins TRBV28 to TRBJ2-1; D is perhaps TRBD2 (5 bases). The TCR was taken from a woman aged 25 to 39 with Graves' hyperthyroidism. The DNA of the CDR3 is TGTGCCAGCACCCCGACATTCAGCGGAGCTTACAATGAGCAGTTCTTC. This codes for CASTPTFSGAYNEQFF.